The present TCR beta chain was sequenced within a study of control samples from healthy donors and cancer patients. Repertoires were generated with immunoSEQ multiplex PCR, while TCRdb's copy carries only in-frame clones and drops some. This sample yields around 130,000 clones, of which nearly 90% are seen a single time; around 3% belongs to the top ten. This CDR3 comprises 15 residues. Germline V CDR1 and CDR2: LGHNT, FRNRAP. The V and J ends lost 5 bases and 4 bases respectively, with 14 bases between them. The V call is TRBV12-5, the J call TRBJ2-2; D may match TRBD1 or TRBD2 (5 bases each). Sample: blood. The receptor comes from a man aged 50 to 59 in good health. The CDR3 here is CASGLRVRGTGELFF. In nucleotides, the CDR3 is TGTGCTAGTGGTCTGAGAGTGAGGGGCACCGGGGAGCTGTTTTTT.